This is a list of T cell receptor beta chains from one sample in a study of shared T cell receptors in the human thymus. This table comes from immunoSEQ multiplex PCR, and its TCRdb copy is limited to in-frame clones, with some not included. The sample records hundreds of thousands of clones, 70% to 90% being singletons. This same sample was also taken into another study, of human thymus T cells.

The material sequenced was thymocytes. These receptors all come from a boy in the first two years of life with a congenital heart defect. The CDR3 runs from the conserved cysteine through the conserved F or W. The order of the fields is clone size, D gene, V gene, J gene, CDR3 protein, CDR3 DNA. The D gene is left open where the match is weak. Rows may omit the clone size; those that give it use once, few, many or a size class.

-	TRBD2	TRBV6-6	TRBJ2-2	CASSRGLAFPGELFF	TGTGCCAGCAGTCGGGGACTAGCGTTCCCCGGGGAGCTGTTTTTT
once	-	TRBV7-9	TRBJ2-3	CASIRELYTDTQYF	TGTGCCAGCATCCGGGAGTTATACACAGATACGCAGTATTTT
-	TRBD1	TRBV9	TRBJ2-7	CASSAGTGSWYEQYF	TGTGCCAGCAGCGCCGGGACAGGGTCTTGGTACGAGCAGTACTTC
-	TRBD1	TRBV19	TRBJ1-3	CASGRQGLSGNTIYF	TGTGCCAGTGGGCGACAGGGTCTCTCTGGAAACACCATATATTTT
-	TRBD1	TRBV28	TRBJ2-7	CASSLVVWLGQGRPYEQYF	TGTGCCAGCAGTTTAGTGGTATGGTTGGGACAGGGGCGGCCTTACGAGCAGTACTTC
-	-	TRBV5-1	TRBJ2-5	CASSLEQQQETQYF	TGCGCCAGCAGCTTGGAACAGCAGCAAGAGACCCAGTACTTC
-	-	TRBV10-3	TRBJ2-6	CAISDPGVIRANVLTF	TGTGCCATCAGTGATCCAGGGGTCATTCGGGCCAACGTCCTGACTTTC
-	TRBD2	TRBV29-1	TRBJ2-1	CSVLGLAGDNEQFF	TGCAGCGTTCTGGGACTAGCGGGGGACAATGAGCAGTTCTTC
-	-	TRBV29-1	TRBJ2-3	CSVAGEAYTDTQYF	TGCAGCGTCGCCGGAGAGGCCTACACAGATACGCAGTATTTT
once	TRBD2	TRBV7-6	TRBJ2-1	CASSTIGLAGDLSYNEQFF	TGTGCCAGCAGCACCATAGGACTAGCGGGGGATCTCTCCTACAATGAGCAGTTCTTC
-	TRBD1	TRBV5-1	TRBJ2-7	CASSYNRDRGFSGGDEQYF	TGCGCCAGCAGCTACAACCGGGACAGGGGGTTCTCCGGGGGCGACGAGCAGTACTTC
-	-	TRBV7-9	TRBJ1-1	CASRPVLNTEAFF	TGTGCCAGCAGACCAGTATTGAACACTGAAGCTTTCTTT
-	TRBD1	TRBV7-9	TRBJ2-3	CASSPTGGTDTQYF	TGTGCCAGCAGCCCTACAGGGGGCACAGATACGCAGTATTTT
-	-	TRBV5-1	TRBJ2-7	CASSLGKDRPPSYEQCF	TGCGCCAGCAGCTTGGGTAAAGACAGGCCTCCCTCCTACGAGCAGTGCTTC
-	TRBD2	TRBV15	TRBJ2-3	CATLIAGGPGDTQYF	TGTGCCACTCTCATAGCGGGAGGGCCTGGAGATACGCAGTATTTT
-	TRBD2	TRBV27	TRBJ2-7	CASSWTSGRAGEQYF	TGTGCCAGCAGTTGGACTAGCGGGAGGGCCGGCGAGCAGTACTTC
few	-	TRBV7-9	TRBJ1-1	CASSLDVRMNTEAFF	TGTGCCAGCAGCCTCGATGTGAGGATGAACACTGAAGCTTTCTTT
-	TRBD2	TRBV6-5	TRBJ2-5	CASSYETSGLQETQYF	TGTGCCAGCAGTTACGAGACTAGCGGCCTCCAAGAGACCCAGTACTTC
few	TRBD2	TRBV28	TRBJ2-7	CASSFGLAGSNYEQYF	TGTGCCAGCAGTTTTGGACTAGCGGGGAGTAACTACGAGCAGTACTTC
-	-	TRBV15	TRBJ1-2	CATSPRPTGIYGYTF	TGTGCCACCAGCCCACGGCCTACAGGGATCTATGGCTACACCTTC
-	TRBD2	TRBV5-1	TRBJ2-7	CASSLPFLRAGGHPYEQYF	TGCGCCAGCAGCTTGCCCTTCTTGCGAGCGGGAGGCCACCCCTACGAGCAGTACTTC
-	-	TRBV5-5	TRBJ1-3	CASSLKGAGNTIYF	TGTGCCAGCAGCTTGAAGGGGGCTGGAAACACCATATATTTT
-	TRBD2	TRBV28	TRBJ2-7	CASRHALAGEPYEQYF	TGTGCCAGCAGGCACGCCCTAGCGGGAGAGCCCTACGAGCAGTACTTC
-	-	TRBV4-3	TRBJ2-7	CASSQDQGYEQYF	TGCGCCAGCAGCCAAGATCAGGGCTACGAGCAGTACTTC
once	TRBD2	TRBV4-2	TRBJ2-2	CASSQDYWIAGGPGTGELFF	TGTGCCAGCAGCCAAGATTATTGGATAGCGGGGGGGCCGGGGACCGGGGAGCTGTTTTTT
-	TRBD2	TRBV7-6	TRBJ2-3	CASSFLAGGEDTQYF	TGTGCCAGCAGCTTTCTAGCGGGAGGTGAAGATACGCAGTATTTT
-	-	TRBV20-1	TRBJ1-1	CSLARNTEAFF	TGCAGTCTAGCTAGGAACACTGAAGCTTTCTTT
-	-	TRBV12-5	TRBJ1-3	CASAPCGRLSGNTIYF	TGTGCTAGTGCCCCGTGCGGGCGCCTCTCTGGAAACACCATATATTTT
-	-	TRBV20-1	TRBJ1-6	CVTGNSPLHF	TGCGTCACAGGGAATTCACCCCTCCACTTT
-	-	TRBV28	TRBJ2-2	CASGRGGHPHGELFF	TGTGCCAGCGGCCGCGGGGGACACCCTCACGGGGAGCTGTTTTTT
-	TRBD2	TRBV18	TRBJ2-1	CASSPPRTSERVGNEQFF	TGTGCCAGCTCACCCCCTAGGACTAGCGAGCGAGTGGGCAATGAGCAGTTCTTC
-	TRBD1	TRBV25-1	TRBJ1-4	CASRGDREGGTNEKLFF	TGTGCCAGCAGGGGGGACAGGGAAGGTGGGACTAATGAAAAACTGTTTTTT
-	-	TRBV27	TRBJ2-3	CASSPKGLMTDTQYF	TGTGCCAGCAGCCCCAAGGGACTTATGACAGATACGCAGTATTTT
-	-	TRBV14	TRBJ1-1	CASSQEWAHMNTEAFF	TGTGCCAGCAGCCAAGAGTGGGCTCACATGAACACTGAAGCTTTCTTT
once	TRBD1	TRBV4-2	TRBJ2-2	CASSPNLTFPGQGAQNTGELFF	TGTGCCAGCAGCCCAAACTTAACATTTCCGGGACAGGGGGCGCAAAACACCGGGGAGCTGTTTTTT
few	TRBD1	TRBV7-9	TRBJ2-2	CASSLGTGGLSGELFF	TGTGCCAGCAGCTTAGGGACAGGGGGTTTGTCCGGGGAGCTGTTTTTT
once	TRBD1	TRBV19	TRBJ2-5	CASSIGSRGQGYQETQYF	TGTGCCAGTAGTATAGGTTCGAGGGGACAGGGATACCAAGAGACCCAGTACTTC
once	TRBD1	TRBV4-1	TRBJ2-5	CASSQDRFLGQGAPETQYF	TGCGCCAGCAGCCAAGATCGATTTTTGGGACAGGGGGCTCCAGAGACCCAGTACTTC
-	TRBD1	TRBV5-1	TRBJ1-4	CASSLYRGGHATNEKLFF	TGCGCCAGCAGCTTGTACAGGGGCGGTCATGCAACTAATGAAAAACTGTTTTTT
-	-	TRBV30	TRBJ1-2	CAWKGGCDYGYTF	TGTGCCTGGAAAGGGGGTTGTGACTATGGCTACACCTTC
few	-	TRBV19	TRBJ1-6	CASRRGRDNSPLHF	TGTGCCAGTAGACGAGGCAGGGATAATTCACCCCTCCACTTT
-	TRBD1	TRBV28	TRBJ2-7	CASRKRDRGYEQYF	TGTGCCAGCAGAAAGCGGGACAGGGGATACGAGCAGTACTTC
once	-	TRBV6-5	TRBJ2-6	CASSLDRFGANVLTF	TGTGCCAGCAGTCTCGACAGGTTCGGGGCCAACGTCCTGACTTTC
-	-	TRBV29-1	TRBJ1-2	CSVGPQGGGYGYTF	TGCAGCGTTGGACCTCAGGGAGGCGGCTATGGCTACACCTTC
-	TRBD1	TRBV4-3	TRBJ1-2	CASSHLQGTADGYTF	TGCGCCAGCAGCCACCTACAAGGGACAGCAGATGGCTACACCTTC
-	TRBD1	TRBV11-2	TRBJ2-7	CASSSMGRDRLYEQYF	TGTGCCAGCAGCTCCATGGGTCGGGACAGACTCTACGAGCAGTACTTC
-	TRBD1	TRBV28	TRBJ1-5	CATRLTVDRENLSNQPQHF	TGTGCCACCCGTCTTACCGTGGACAGGGAAAATCTTAGCAATCAGCCCCAGCATTTT
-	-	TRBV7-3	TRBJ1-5	CASSSRAGQPQHF	TGTGCCAGCAGCTCCAGGGCTGGGCAGCCCCAGCATTTT
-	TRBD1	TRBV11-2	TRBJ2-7	CASSFQPGQGPDEQYF	TGTGCCAGCAGCTTTCAACCGGGACAGGGGCCGGACGAGCAGTACTTC
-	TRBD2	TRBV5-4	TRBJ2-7	CASSERTSGYEQYF	TGTGCCAGCAGCGAGAGGACTAGCGGTTACGAGCAGTACTTC
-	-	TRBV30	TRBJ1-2	CAWRGAYGYTF	TGTGCCTGGAGGGGGGCCTATGGCTACACCTTC
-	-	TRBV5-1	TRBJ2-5	CASSPGQHQETQYF	TGCGCCAGCAGCCCTGGACAGCACCAAGAGACCCAGTACTTC
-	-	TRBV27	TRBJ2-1	CASSFAGKPEQFF	TGTGCCAGCAGTTTCGCGGGCAAGCCTGAGCAGTTCTTC
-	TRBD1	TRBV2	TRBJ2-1	CASRLTGGPYNEQFF	TGTGCCAGCAGGTTGACAGGGGGCCCCTACAATGAGCAGTTCTTC
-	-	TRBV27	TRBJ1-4	CASSPDPQPAPGEKLFF	TGTGCCAGCAGCCCTGACCCCCAACCAGCGCCGGGGGAAAAACTGTTTTTT
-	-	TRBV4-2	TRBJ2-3	CASSQSGAGIPDTQYF	TGTGCCAGCAGCCAAAGTGGGGCCGGCATACCCGATACGCAGTATTTT
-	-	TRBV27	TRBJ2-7	CASSVDIYYEQYF	TGTGCCAGCAGTGTGGACATATACTACGAGCAGTACTTC
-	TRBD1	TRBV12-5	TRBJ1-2	CASGAGQGPYGYTF	TGTGCTAGTGGGGCAGGACAGGGACCCTATGGCTACACCTTC